This TCR beta chain comes out of a study of cytomegalovirus exposure and HLA in healthy donors. Study outcomes and limitations: Researchers reported in a later analysis that common viral pathogens appeared linked to several top clusters.

Primers for the PCR totalled 60 Vbeta and 13 Jbeta. The method was immunoSEQ multiplex PCR; TCRdb's version includes in-frame clones alone and lacks a portion of them. The sample lists 200,000 to 250,000 clones, almost 80% seen once, with approximately 3.8% in the top ten. The CDR3 is 11 amino acids. In germline, CDR1 is LNHDA, CDR2 SQIVND (reference sequence). The germline V and J ends were trimmed by 9 bases and 2 bases, with 6 bases remaining between them. In the case of this clone: Antigen specificity is unknown.

The source is a male donor in good health and CMV-seronegative. The V call is TRBV19, the J call TRBJ2-3; D is unresolved. Sequenced input: PBMCs. CDR3 in amino acids: CASQATDTQYF. As DNA, the CDR3 is TGTGCCAGCCAAGCCACAGATACGCAGTATTTT.